This TCR beta chain was identified during a study of blood T cells in healthy people across ages. Study context: Capturing about one barcoded beta molecule per two T cells was achieved by template switching.

Alongside a J-beta primer mix, a sample-barcoded 5' primer served in a second PCR lasting roughly 7 to 11 cycles. Unique molecular identifiers of 12 random nucleotides labeled each cDNA. TCRdb recomputed calls from the 5' RACE reads with MiXCR, one row per CDR3 protein. This sample has fewer than 950,000 distinct CDR3 sequences; about 53% occur once, and the top ten carry approximately 41%. The individuals who served as donors were healthy Caucasians living in Russia, aged about 6 to 100. Notes on the study in general: Because donor CMV status was unknown, expanded clonotype changes were possibly confounded.

In regard to this clonotype: The target antigen is unknown.

This receptor was obtained from a man aged 80 or over in good health. Sequenced sample: blood.

The CDR3 here is CATTGDITQYF. As DNA, the CDR3 is TGTGCCACCACAGGAGATATAACGCAGTATTTT. The chain is built from TRBV12-3 or TRBV12-4 and TRBJ2-3, with a weak D call TRBD1 (5 bases). This CDR3 region has 11 residues. Trimming removed 10 bases from V and 9 bases from J, with 14 bases in between.